The clone carrying this TCR beta chain came up many times. The antigen is undetermined. Via MiXCR, TCRdb re-called the 5' RACE reads, giving one row per CDR3 protein. The profile shows about 920,000 distinct CDR3 sequences, around 12% of them singletons. This sample stems from a study of identical twins. The CDR3 runs to 12 residues. CDR1 and CDR2 (germline): SGHRS, YFSETQ. V lost 4 bases and J 8 bases, leaving 10 bases between the germline ends. Notes on the study in general: A lower insertion count was a feature of abundant cord blood beta clonotypes, with no such feature in memory repertoires. Invariant MAIT and iNKT cells are populations that could partly confound zero-insertion analyses.

This same sample was also part of a study on yellow fever vaccine responses in identical twins.

Sequenced material: PBMCs. This receptor was identified in a woman between 18 and 30 years old in good health. The rearrangement uses TRBV5-1 and TRBJ2-1, with unresolved D. The DNA for the CDR3 is TGCGCCAGCAGCCCCGGGTGGGATGAGCAGTTCTTC. It encodes CASSPGWDEQFF.